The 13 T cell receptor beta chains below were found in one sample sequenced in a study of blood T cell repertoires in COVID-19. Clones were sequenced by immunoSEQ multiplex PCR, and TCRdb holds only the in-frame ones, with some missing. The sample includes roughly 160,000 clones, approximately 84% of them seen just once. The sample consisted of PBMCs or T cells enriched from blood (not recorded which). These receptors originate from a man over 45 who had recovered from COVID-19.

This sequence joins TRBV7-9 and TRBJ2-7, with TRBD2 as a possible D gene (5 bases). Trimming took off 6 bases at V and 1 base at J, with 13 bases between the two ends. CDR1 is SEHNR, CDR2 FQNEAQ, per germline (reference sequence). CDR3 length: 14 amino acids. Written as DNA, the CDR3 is TGTGCCAGCAGACCAAGGACGGGGTCCTACGAGCAGTACTTC. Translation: CASRPRTGSYEQYF.

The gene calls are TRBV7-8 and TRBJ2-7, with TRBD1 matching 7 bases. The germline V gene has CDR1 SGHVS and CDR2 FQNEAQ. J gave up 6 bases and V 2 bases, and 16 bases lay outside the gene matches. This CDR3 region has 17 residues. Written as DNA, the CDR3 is TGTGCCAGCAGCTTATATCTCCAGGGGGTTGGATTGGGCGAGCAGTACTTC. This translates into CASSLYLQGVGLGEQYF.

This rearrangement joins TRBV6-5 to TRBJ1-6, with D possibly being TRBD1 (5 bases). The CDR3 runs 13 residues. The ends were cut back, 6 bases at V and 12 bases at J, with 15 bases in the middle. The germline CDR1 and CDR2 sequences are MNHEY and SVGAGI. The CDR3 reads CASRVGPRRPLHF. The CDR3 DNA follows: TGTGCCAGCAGGGTGGGGCCCCGGAGACCCCTCCACTTT.

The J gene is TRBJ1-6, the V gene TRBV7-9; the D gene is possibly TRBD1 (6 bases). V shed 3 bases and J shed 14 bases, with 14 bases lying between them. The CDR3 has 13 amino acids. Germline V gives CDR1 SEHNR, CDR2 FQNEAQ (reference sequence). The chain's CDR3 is CASSFDGGGSLHF. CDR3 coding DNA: TGTGCCAGCAGCTTTGACGGCGGGGGCTCCCTCCACTTT.

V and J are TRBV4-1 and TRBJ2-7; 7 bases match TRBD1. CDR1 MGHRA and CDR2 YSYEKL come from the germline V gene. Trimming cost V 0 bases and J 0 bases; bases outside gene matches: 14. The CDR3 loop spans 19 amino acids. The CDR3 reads CASSQDTGASRGTSYEQYF. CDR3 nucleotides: TGCGCCAGCAGCCAAGATACCGGCGCTAGCAGGGGGACCTCCTACGAGCAGTACTTC.

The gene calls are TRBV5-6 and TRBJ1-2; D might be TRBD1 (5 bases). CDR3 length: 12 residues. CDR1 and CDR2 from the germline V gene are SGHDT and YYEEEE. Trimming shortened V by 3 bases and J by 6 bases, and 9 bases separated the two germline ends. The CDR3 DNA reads TGTGCCAGCAGCTGGGCGGGGGATGGCTACACCTTC. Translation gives CASSWAGDGYTF. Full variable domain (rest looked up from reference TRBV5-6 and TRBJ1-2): DAGVTQSPTHLIKTRGQQVTLRCSPKSGHDTVSWYQQALGQGPQFIFQYYEEEERQRGNFPDRFSGHQFPNYSSELNVNALLLGDSALYLCASSWAGDGYTFGSGTRLTVV.

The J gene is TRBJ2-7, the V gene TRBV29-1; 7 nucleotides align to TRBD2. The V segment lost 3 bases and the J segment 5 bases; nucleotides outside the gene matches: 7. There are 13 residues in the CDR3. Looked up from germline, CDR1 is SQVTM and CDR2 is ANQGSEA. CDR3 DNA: TGCAGCGTTGAGGGCGGGGGATCCCACGAGCAGTACTTC. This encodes CSVEGGGSHEQYF.

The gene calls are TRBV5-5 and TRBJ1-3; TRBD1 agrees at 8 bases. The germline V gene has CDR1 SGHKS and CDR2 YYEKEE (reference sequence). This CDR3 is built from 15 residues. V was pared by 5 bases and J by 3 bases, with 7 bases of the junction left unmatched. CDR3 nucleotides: TGTGCCAGCAGGCAAACAGGGGGAAGTGGAAACACCATATATTTT. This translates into CASRQTGGSGNTIYF.

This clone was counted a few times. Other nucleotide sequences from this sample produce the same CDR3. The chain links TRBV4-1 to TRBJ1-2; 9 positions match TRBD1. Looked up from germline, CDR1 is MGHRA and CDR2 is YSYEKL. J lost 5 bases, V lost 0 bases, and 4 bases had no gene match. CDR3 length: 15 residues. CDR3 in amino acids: CASSQEGTGKYGYTF. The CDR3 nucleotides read TGCGCCAGCAGCCAAGAGGGGACAGGGAAGTATGGCTACACCTTC.

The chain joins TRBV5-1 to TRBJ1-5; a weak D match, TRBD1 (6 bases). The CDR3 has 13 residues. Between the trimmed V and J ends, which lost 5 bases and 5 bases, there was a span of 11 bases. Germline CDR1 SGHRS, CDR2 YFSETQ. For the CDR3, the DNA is TGCGCCAGCAGAACAGGGTTGGATCAGCCCCAGCATTTT. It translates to CASRTGLDQPQHF.

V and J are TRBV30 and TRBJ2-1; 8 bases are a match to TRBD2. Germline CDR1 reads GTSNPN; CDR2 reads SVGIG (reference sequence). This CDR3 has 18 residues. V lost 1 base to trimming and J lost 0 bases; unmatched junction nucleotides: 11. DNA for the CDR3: TGTGCCTGGAGTGGAATAGCGGGGCGGGGCAGCTCCTACAATGAGCAGTTCTTC. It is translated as CAWSGIAGRGSSYNEQFF. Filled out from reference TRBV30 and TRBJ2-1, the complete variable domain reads SQTIHQWPATLVQPVGSPLSLECTVEGTSNPNLYWYRQAAGRGLQLLFYSVGIGQISSEVPQNLSASRPQDRQFILSSKKLLLSDSGFYLCAWSGIAGRGSSYNEQFFGPGTRLTVL.

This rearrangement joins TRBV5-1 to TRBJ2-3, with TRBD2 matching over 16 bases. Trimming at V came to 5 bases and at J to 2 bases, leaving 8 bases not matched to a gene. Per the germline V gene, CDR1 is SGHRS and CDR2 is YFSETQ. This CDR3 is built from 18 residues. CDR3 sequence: CASSPGLAGGASTDTQYF. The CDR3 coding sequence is TGCGCCAGCAGTCCGGGACTAGCGGGGGGGGCCTCCACAGATACGCAGTATTTT. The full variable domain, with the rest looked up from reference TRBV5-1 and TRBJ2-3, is KAGVTQTPRYLIKTRGQQVTLSCSPISGHRSVSWYQQTPGQGLQFLFEYFSETQRNKGNFPGRFSGRQFSNSRSEMNVSTLELGDSALYLCASSPGLAGGASTDTQYFGPGTRLTVL.

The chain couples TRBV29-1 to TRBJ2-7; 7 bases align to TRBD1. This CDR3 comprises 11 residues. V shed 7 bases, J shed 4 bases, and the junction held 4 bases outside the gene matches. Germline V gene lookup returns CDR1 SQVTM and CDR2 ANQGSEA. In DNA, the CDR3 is TGCAGCGCCCACAGGGGTTACGAGCAGTACTTC. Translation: CSAHRGYEQYF.